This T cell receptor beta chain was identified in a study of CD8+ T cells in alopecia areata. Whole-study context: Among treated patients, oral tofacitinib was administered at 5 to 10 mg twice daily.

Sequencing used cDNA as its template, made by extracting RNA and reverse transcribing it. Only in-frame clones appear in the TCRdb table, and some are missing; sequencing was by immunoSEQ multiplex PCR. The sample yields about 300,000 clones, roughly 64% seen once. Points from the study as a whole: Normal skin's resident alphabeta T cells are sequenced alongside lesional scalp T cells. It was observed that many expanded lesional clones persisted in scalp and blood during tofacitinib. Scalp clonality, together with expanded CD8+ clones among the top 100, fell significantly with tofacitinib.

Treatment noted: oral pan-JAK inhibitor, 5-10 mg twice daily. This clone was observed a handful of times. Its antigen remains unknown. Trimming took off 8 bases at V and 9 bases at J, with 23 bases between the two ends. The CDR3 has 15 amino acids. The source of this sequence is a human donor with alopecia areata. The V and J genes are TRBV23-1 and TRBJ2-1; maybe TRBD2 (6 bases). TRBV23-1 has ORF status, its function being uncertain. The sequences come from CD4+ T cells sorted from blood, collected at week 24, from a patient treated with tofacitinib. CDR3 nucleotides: TGCGCCAGCGTTTCGGGAGCCACAAGGGAGAGTGAGCAGTTCTTC. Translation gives CASVSGATRESEQFF.